The 11 T cell receptor beta chains reported below all come from one sample, sequenced in a study of blood T cells in healthy people across ages. The use of a sample-barcoded 5' primer and a J-beta primer mix characterized a second PCR of about 7 to 12 cycles. Each CDR3 protein gets one entry after TCRdb re-called the 5' RACE reads with MiXCR. The sample consists of over 600,000 distinct CDR3 sequences, 40% to 50% of them appearing once. The sample was blood. Receptor source: a man at least 80 years old in good health.

For this clonotype: This may come from a read error, since a much larger clone is one base off. This chain joins TRBV7-9 and TRBJ2-3; no clear D. Trimming took off 5 bases at V and 5 bases at J, with 11 bases between the two ends. CDR3 size: 13 residues. Germline V gene lookup returns CDR1 SEHNR and CDR2 FQNEAQ (reference sequence). CDR3 nucleotide sequence: TGTGCCAGCAGCACCCGGAGTATAGATACGCAGTATTTT. It yields the protein CASSTRSIDTQYF.

Turning to this clonotype: This is likely a read error, given that the CDR3 carries no conserved phenylalanine or tryptophan at its end. This sequence joins TRBV3-1 and TRBJ1-1; no clear D gene. This CDR3 comprises 12 residues. Germline CDR1 reads LGHDT; CDR2 reads YNNKEL (reference sequence). V lost 2 bases and J 1 base, leaving 2 bases between the germline ends. The DNA of the CDR3 is TGTGCCAGCAGCCAAACGAACACTGAAGCTTTCGTT. It translates to CASSQTNTEAFV.

This clonotype showed up just a few times. DNA for the CDR3: TGTGCCACAAACCGGGGACAGTCCAATGAGCAGTTCTTC. Translated: CATNRGQSNEQFF. J is TRBJ2-1 and V is TRBV15, with 7 bases aligning to TRBD1. CDR1 LNHNV and CDR2 YYDKDF come from the germline V gene (reference sequence). This CDR3 contains 13 residues. V shed 9 bases and J 6 bases; nucleotides not matched to a gene: 8.

About this clonotype: At one boundary the junction diverges from the germline segment, which might be a read error. This rearrangement joins TRBV3-1 to TRBJ2-3, with a tentative D call TRBD1 (6 bases). CDR1 is LGHDT and CDR2 is YNNKEL in the germline V gene (reference sequence). This CDR3 spans 16 amino acids. CDR3 DNA: TGTGCCAGCAGCCCGATGGACAGCCGGAATACAGATACGCGGTATTTT. Translating it yields CASSPMDSRNTDTRYF.

This chain joins TRBV10-1 and TRBJ2-5; 7 bases fit TRBD1. The germline CDR1 and CDR2 sequences are WNHNN and SYGVQD (reference sequence). The CDR3 is made up of 15 amino acids. The trim removed 5 bases at V and 5 bases at J, leaving 11 bases unmatched. The CDR3 loop reads CASSPRTGVEETQYF. In DNA, the CDR3 is TGCGCCAGCAGTCCCAGAACAGGGGTCGAGGAGACCCAGTACTTC.

The gene calls are TRBV2 and TRBJ1-5; D possibly corresponds to TRBD1 (6 bases). The V end lost 0 bases, the J end lost 7 bases, and 19 bases lay between the germline ends. This CDR3 is built from 17 residues. Germline lookup yields CDR1 SNHLY and CDR2 FYNNEI. The CDR3 sequence: CASSEAAGHPGRQPQHF. The CDR3, as DNA: TGTGCCAGCAGTGAAGCGGCGGGACACCCGGGGAGACAGCCCCAGCATTTT.

This clonotype was seen only a few times. The chain carries TRBV7-8 and TRBJ1-4; TRBD1 is a possible D gene (6 bases). Trimming took 4 bases from V and 7 from J, leaving 10 bases between them. This CDR3 has 13 amino acids. Germline values: CDR1 SGHVS, CDR2 FQNEAQ. CDR3 bases: TGTGCCAGCAGCTCGGGACATGTTGAAAAACTGTTTTTT. As protein: CASSSGHVEKLFF.

In this sample, this clonotype turned up a few times. This chain uses TRBV12-3 or TRBV12-4 with TRBJ1-6, with D possibly being TRBD1 (5 bases). The germline V and J ends were trimmed by 6 bases and 7 bases, with 16 bases remaining between them. The CDR3 has 15 residues. Written as DNA, the CDR3 is TGTGCCAGCAGCCTTCCAGCAGGGAGAAATTCACCCCTCCACTTT. It encodes CASSLPAGRNSPLHF.

The rearrangement uses TRBV12-3 or TRBV12-4 and TRBJ2-5, with TRBD2 matching 12 bases. The ends lost 5 bases at V and 2 bases at J; junction bases unmatched: 6. The CDR3 contains 16 residues. CDR3 loop: CASSPTSGRSQETQYF. DNA of the CDR3: TGTGCCAGCAGTCCTACTAGCGGGAGGTCTCAAGAGACCCAGTACTTC.

The chain is built from TRBV6-4 and TRBJ1-2; D is possibly TRBD1 (6 bases). Trimming cost V 0 bases and J 8 bases, with 13 bases left between them. Germline assignment: CDR1 MRHNA and CDR2 SNTAGT. The CDR3 covers 14 residues. The CDR3 here is CASSDSQGRGGYTF. The DNA of the CDR3 is TGTGCCAGCAGTGACTCACAGGGAAGAGGAGGCTACACCTTC.

The chain combines TRBV7-2 with TRBJ2-1; possibly TRBD2 for D (6 bases). V was clipped by 0 bases and J by 7 bases, with 13 bases between them. The CDR3 is 15 amino acids. CDR1 and CDR2 (germline): SGHTA, FQGNSA. The CDR3 coding sequence is TGTGCCAGCAGCTTAGCGGGGTGGGGGGTTAATGAGCAGTTCTTC. Translated, it gives CASSLAGWGVNEQFF.